What follows describes a single T cell receptor (beta chain). Germline CDR1 and CDR2: MNHEY and SMNVEV (reference sequence). This CDR3 contains 14 residues. The V gene end was trimmed by 5 bases and the J gene end by 3 bases; junction bases not matched to a gene: 7. Profiled with immunoSEQ multiplex PCR; TCRdb holds only in-frame clones, not every one. The data hold 200,000 to 250,000 clones, with 82% observed a single time. This sample was taken from a study of blood T cell repertoires in COVID-19. Study information: Samples representing acute and convalescent COVID-19 were sourced from the United States, Italy and Spain. T cells, B-cell-depleted T cells, or PBMCs provided the cDNA or gDNA that served as material.

This chain links TRBV27 with TRBJ2-7; TRBD1 matches 7 bases. The specimen was peripheral blood. The source of this sequence is a woman between 65 and 79 years old with acute or convalescent COVID-19. CDR3 protein: CASSRPGQSYEQYF. As DNA, the CDR3 is TGTGCCAGCAGTCGACCGGGACAGAGCTACGAGCAGTACTTC.